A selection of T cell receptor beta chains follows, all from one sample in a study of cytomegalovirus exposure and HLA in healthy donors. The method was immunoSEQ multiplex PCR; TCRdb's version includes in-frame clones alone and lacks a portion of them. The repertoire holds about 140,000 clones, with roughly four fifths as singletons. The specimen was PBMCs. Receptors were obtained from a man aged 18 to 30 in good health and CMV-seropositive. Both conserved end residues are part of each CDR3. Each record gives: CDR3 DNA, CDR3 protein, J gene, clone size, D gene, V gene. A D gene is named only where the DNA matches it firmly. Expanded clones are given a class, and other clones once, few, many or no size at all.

CDR3nt: TGTGCCAGCAGCGGAGGGACTGTATCCTCCGAGCAGTACTTC; CDR3aa: CASSGGTVSSEQYF; j_gene: TRBJ2-7; abundance: few; d_gene: NA; v_gene: TRBV9
CDR3nt: TGTGCCAGCAGCTCGACAGGGAACACTGAAGCTTTCTTT; CDR3aa: CASSSTGNTEAFF; j_gene: TRBJ1-1; abundance: NA; d_gene: NA; v_gene: TRBV7-9
CDR3nt: TGTGCAACTGCCTGGGGGGTCTCCTACAATGAGCAGTTCTTC; CDR3aa: CATAWGVSYNEQFF; j_gene: TRBJ2-1; abundance: NA; d_gene: NA; v_gene: TRBV19
CDR3nt: TGTGCCAGCAGTTTCCGACAGGGACGGGTCAGGGACACTGAAGCTTTCTTT; CDR3aa: CASSFRQGRVRDTEAFF; j_gene: TRBJ1-1; abundance: NA; d_gene: TRBD1; v_gene: TRBV27
CDR3nt: TGTGCCAGCAGTGAAGGGACAGGCGTAACAGATACGCAGTATTTT; CDR3aa: CASSEGTGVTDTQYF; j_gene: TRBJ2-3; abundance: NA; d_gene: TRBD1; v_gene: TRBV2
CDR3nt: TGTGCCAGCAGCGATCGGGGAGGGAAGGAGACCCAGTACTTC; CDR3aa: CASSDRGGKETQYF; j_gene: TRBJ2-5; abundance: few; d_gene: TRBD2; v_gene: TRBV28
CDR3nt: TGTGCCAGCAGTCTGGACAGATTCACTGAAGCTTTCTTT; CDR3aa: CASSLDRFTEAFF; j_gene: TRBJ1-1; abundance: NA; d_gene: NA; v_gene: TRBV6-1
CDR3nt: TGTGCCAGCAGCTTAACATTCACTAGGACTAATGAAAAACTGTTTTTT; CDR3aa: CASSLTFTRTNEKLFF; j_gene: TRBJ1-4; abundance: NA; d_gene: NA; v_gene: TRBV7-6
CDR3nt: TGCGCCAGCAGCTTGGGTGTCAGTGGAGAGACCCAGTACTTC; CDR3aa: CASSLGVSGETQYF; j_gene: TRBJ2-5; abundance: NA; d_gene: NA; v_gene: TRBV5-1
CDR3nt: TGTGCCAGTAGCGACAGGGGCAACACTGAAGCTTTCTTT; CDR3aa: CASSDRGNTEAFF; j_gene: TRBJ1-1; abundance: NA; d_gene: TRBD1; v_gene: TRBV19
CDR3nt: TGTGCCAGCAGTGATCAACGACTAGCGGGAGCTGAGCAGTTCTTC; CDR3aa: CASSDQRLAGAEQFF; j_gene: TRBJ2-1; abundance: NA; d_gene: TRBD2; v_gene: TRBV6-1
CDR3nt: TGCGCCAGCCGCCGGCTCGGGATCTCCGCCGAGCAGTACTTC; CDR3aa: CASRRLGISAEQYF; j_gene: TRBJ2-7; abundance: few; d_gene: NA; v_gene: TRBV5-1
CDR3nt: TGTGCCAGTAGTGTCTCCGGAACAGGGGGGACCTACGAGCAGTACTTC; CDR3aa: CASSVSGTGGTYEQYF; j_gene: TRBJ2-7; abundance: NA; d_gene: TRBD1; v_gene: TRBV19
CDR3nt: TGTGCCATCAGTGAGTTCGCGACAGGGAATCAGCCCCAGCATTTT; CDR3aa: CAISEFATGNQPQHF; j_gene: TRBJ1-5; abundance: NA; d_gene: TRBD1; v_gene: TRBV10-3
CDR3nt: TGTGCCAGCAGCGTAGTTGGGGGGGGCACTGAAGCTTTCTTT; CDR3aa: CASSVVGGGTEAFF; j_gene: TRBJ1-1; abundance: NA; d_gene: NA; v_gene: TRBV9
CDR3nt: TGTGCCAGCAGTTGGACAGGGAGCCCCGAGCAGTACTTC; CDR3aa: CASSWTGSPEQYF; j_gene: TRBJ2-7; abundance: NA; d_gene: TRBD1; v_gene: TRBV28
CDR3nt: TGCACGGCGGGACAGCTAAACACTGAAGCTTTCTTT; CDR3aa: CTAGQLNTEAFF; j_gene: TRBJ1-1; abundance: once; d_gene: TRBD1; v_gene: TRBV29-1
CDR3nt: TGTGCCAGCAGCTTAGGAAAAGGGGGCTCTGGAAACACCATATATTTT; CDR3aa: CASSLGKGGSGNTIYF; j_gene: TRBJ1-3; abundance: NA; d_gene: NA; v_gene: TRBV7-2
CDR3nt: TGTGCCAGCATCTACTCGGGGGGACGGTACTACAATGAGCAGTTCTTC; CDR3aa: CASIYSGGRYYNEQFF; j_gene: TRBJ2-1; abundance: NA; d_gene: TRBD2; v_gene: TRBV5-6
CDR3nt: TGTGCCAGCAGTAGCCCCCAGGGGGCTGGGCAGCCCCAGCATTTT; CDR3aa: CASSSPQGAGQPQHF; j_gene: TRBJ1-5; abundance: NA; d_gene: TRBD1; v_gene: TRBV25-1
CDR3nt: TGTGCCAGCAGTTACGCCGGGGACAGGGTCGACTATGGCTACACCTTC; CDR3aa: CASSYAGDRVDYGYTF; j_gene: TRBJ1-2; abundance: NA; d_gene: TRBD1; v_gene: TRBV6-6
CDR3nt: TGTGCCAGCAGCTTAGCCCTAAAGGGCAGGGGCTCCTACGAGCAGTACTTC; CDR3aa: CASSLALKGRGSYEQYF; j_gene: TRBJ2-7; abundance: NA; d_gene: NA; v_gene: TRBV7-9
CDR3nt: TGTGCCAGTAGTATGGGGGCGGGGGCTCCAGGGCAGCCCCAGCATTTT; CDR3aa: CASSMGAGAPGQPQHF; j_gene: TRBJ1-5; abundance: NA; d_gene: NA; v_gene: TRBV19
CDR3nt: TGTGCCAGCAGTGAACACCCGGGGACAGGGGGCTCCTACGAGCAGTACTTC; CDR3aa: CASSEHPGTGGSYEQYF; j_gene: TRBJ2-7; abundance: NA; d_gene: TRBD1; v_gene: TRBV6-1
CDR3nt: TGTGCCAGTAGTATAACCAGTGGTGGCTACACCTTC; CDR3aa: CASSITSGGYTF; j_gene: TRBJ1-2; abundance: NA; d_gene: NA; v_gene: TRBV19
CDR3nt: TGTGCCAGCAGCTCTGGGACAGGGGATTATCAGCCCCAGCATTTT; CDR3aa: CASSSGTGDYQPQHF; j_gene: TRBJ1-5; abundance: NA; d_gene: TRBD1; v_gene: TRBV5-4
CDR3nt: TGTGCCAGCAGTTACTCGGGGACAGGGGTTTGGCCCCAGCATTTT; CDR3aa: CASSYSGTGVWPQHF; j_gene: TRBJ1-5; abundance: NA; d_gene: TRBD1; v_gene: TRBV6-6
CDR3nt: TGCGCCAGCAGCTTGGATACGGGAGCGAGAATCTCCTACGAGCAGTACTTC; CDR3aa: CASSLDTGARISYEQYF; j_gene: TRBJ2-7; abundance: NA; d_gene: NA; v_gene: TRBV5-1
CDR3nt: TGCAGCGTTGACAGTGCCTATGGCTACACCTTC; CDR3aa: CSVDSAYGYTF; j_gene: TRBJ1-2; abundance: NA; d_gene: NA; v_gene: TRBV29-1
CDR3nt: TGTGCCAGCAGTAGCGGACTAGCGGACAATGAGCAGTTCTTC; CDR3aa: CASSSGLADNEQFF; j_gene: TRBJ2-1; abundance: NA; d_gene: TRBD2; v_gene: TRBV6-5
CDR3nt: TGTGCCAGCTCACCACTTGCCCAAAGAATAGGAGGGACCTACACCTTC; CDR3aa: CASSPLAQRIGGTYTF; j_gene: TRBJ1-2; abundance: NA; d_gene: NA; v_gene: TRBV18
CDR3nt: TGTGCCAGCAGTGGTTTGACAGACCGTGATGAAAAACTGTTTTTT; CDR3aa: CASSGLTDRDEKLFF; j_gene: TRBJ1-4; abundance: NA; d_gene: NA; v_gene: TRBV2
CDR3nt: TGTGCCAGTAGGCTGACAGGGGACCCCTCTGGGGCCAACGTCCTGACTTTC; CDR3aa: CASRLTGDPSGANVLTF; j_gene: TRBJ2-6; abundance: few; d_gene: TRBD1; v_gene: TRBV19
CDR3nt: TGTGCCAGCACCCAAGGAGTAGCGGGCCTCCAAGAGACCCAGTACTTC; CDR3aa: CASTQGVAGLQETQYF; j_gene: TRBJ2-5; abundance: NA; d_gene: TRBD2; v_gene: TRBV28
CDR3nt: TGTGCCAGTAGTATGGTGACTCCAGAATTCTCGGGGGGCTACACCTTC; CDR3aa: CASSMVTPEFSGGYTF; j_gene: TRBJ1-2; abundance: NA; d_gene: NA; v_gene: TRBV19
CDR3nt: TGCGCCAGCAGCCAAGGGTACCCGGCTAGCCCGGACTCCTCCGAGCAGTACTTC; CDR3aa: CASSQGYPASPDSSEQYF; j_gene: TRBJ2-7; abundance: NA; d_gene: NA; v_gene: TRBV4-1
CDR3nt: TGTGCCAGCAGCATCGCGGTAGGGGGAATACGAGAGCAGTACTTC; CDR3aa: CASSIAVGGIREQYF; j_gene: TRBJ2-7; abundance: NA; d_gene: NA; v_gene: TRBV7-9
CDR3nt: TGCGCCAGCAGCCTCCGGACTAGCGGGTCATACGAGCAGTACTTC; CDR3aa: CASSLRTSGSYEQYF; j_gene: TRBJ2-7; abundance: NA; d_gene: TRBD2; v_gene: TRBV4-1
CDR3nt: TGTGCCAGCAGCCGCGGCGGGGGGAACACCGGGGAGCTGTTTTTT; CDR3aa: CASSRGGGNTGELFF; j_gene: TRBJ2-2; abundance: NA; d_gene: TRBD2; v_gene: TRBV5-4
CDR3nt: TGTGCCATCAGTGAGTCGACCGGGTGGGCCCAGCATTTT; CDR3aa: CAISESTGWAQHF; j_gene: TRBJ1-5; abundance: NA; d_gene: NA; v_gene: TRBV10-3
CDR3nt: TGCGCCAGCAGCCCTCTGGGGACAGGGGGCGAGCAGTACTTC; CDR3aa: CASSPLGTGGEQYF; j_gene: TRBJ2-7; abundance: once; d_gene: TRBD1; v_gene: TRBV5-1
CDR3nt: TGTGCCTGGAGTCTCGGGACAGGGAAGACAGATACGCAGTATTTT; CDR3aa: CAWSLGTGKTDTQYF; j_gene: TRBJ2-3; abundance: NA; d_gene: TRBD1; v_gene: TRBV30
CDR3nt: TGTGCCTGGAGTCTCGCGGGAGGGAGCACAGATACGCAGTATTTT; CDR3aa: CAWSLAGGSTDTQYF; j_gene: TRBJ2-3; abundance: NA; d_gene: TRBD2; v_gene: TRBV30
CDR3nt: TGCGCCAGCAGCTTGACAGGGATCCGCACAGATACGCAGTATTTT; CDR3aa: CASSLTGIRTDTQYF; j_gene: TRBJ2-3; abundance: NA; d_gene: NA; v_gene: TRBV5-1
CDR3nt: TGTGCCACGTATACGGCTAGTCCCTACGAGCAGTACTTC; CDR3aa: CATYTASPYEQYF; j_gene: TRBJ2-7; abundance: NA; d_gene: NA; v_gene: TRBV28
CDR3nt: TGTGCCATCAGTGAGCGCGCTGACACCTACGAGCAGTACTTC; CDR3aa: CAISERADTYEQYF; j_gene: TRBJ2-7; abundance: NA; d_gene: NA; v_gene: TRBV10-3
CDR3nt: TGTGCCAGTAGAGCAAGGGGAGGCGACACAGATACGCAGTATTTT; CDR3aa: CASRARGGDTDTQYF; j_gene: TRBJ2-3; abundance: NA; d_gene: NA; v_gene: TRBV19
CDR3nt: TGTGCCAGCAGCTTAGGGGACATTCAGCCCCAGCATTTT; CDR3aa: CASSLGDIQPQHF; j_gene: TRBJ1-5; abundance: few; d_gene: NA; v_gene: TRBV7-9
CDR3nt: TGTGCCAGCAGCTTAATGAGACAGGGCAACTATGGCTACACCTTC; CDR3aa: CASSLMRQGNYGYTF; j_gene: TRBJ1-2; abundance: once; d_gene: TRBD1; v_gene: TRBV11-2
CDR3nt: TGCGCCAGCAGCCAAGCCATACAGGCTTCCTACGAGCAGTACTTC; CDR3aa: CASSQAIQASYEQYF; j_gene: TRBJ2-7; abundance: NA; d_gene: NA; v_gene: TRBV4-1
CDR3nt: TGTGCCAGCAGCCCTCCTGGAAGCGGGAGCTCTGGGGCCAACGTCCTGACTTTC; CDR3aa: CASSPPGSGSSGANVLTF; j_gene: TRBJ2-6; abundance: NA; d_gene: TRBD2; v_gene: TRBV5-4
CDR3nt: TGTGCCAGCAGTCCGGCATGGACAGATAATTCACCCCTCCACTTT; CDR3aa: CASSPAWTDNSPLHF; j_gene: TRBJ1-6; abundance: NA; d_gene: NA; v_gene: TRBV27
CDR3nt: TGTGCCAGTAGTTCCCCCGTCGATACGCAGTATTTT; CDR3aa: CASSSPVDTQYF; j_gene: TRBJ2-3; abundance: NA; d_gene: NA; v_gene: TRBV19
CDR3nt: TGTGCCAGCAACCTGGCGGGGGGACTCCAAGAGACCCAGTACTTC; CDR3aa: CASNLAGGLQETQYF; j_gene: TRBJ2-5; abundance: NA; d_gene: TRBD2; v_gene: TRBV7-2
CDR3nt: TGTGCCAGCAGTTTAGTGCAGAATACTGAAGCTTTCTTT; CDR3aa: CASSLVQNTEAFF; j_gene: TRBJ1-1; abundance: NA; d_gene: NA; v_gene: TRBV28
CDR3nt: TGTGCCAGCAGCGCCGGGACTGGGAGCTCCTACGAGCAGTACTTC; CDR3aa: CASSAGTGSSYEQYF; j_gene: TRBJ2-7; abundance: NA; d_gene: NA; v_gene: TRBV9
CDR3nt: TGTGCCAGCAGGGAGACAGGGGGTACCTATGGCTACACCTTC; CDR3aa: CASRETGGTYGYTF; j_gene: TRBJ1-2; abundance: NA; d_gene: TRBD1; v_gene: TRBV6-1